This TCR beta chain was sequenced in a study of blood T cell repertoires in COVID-19. This clone was counted only a few times. V lost 4 bases, J lost 2 bases, and 12 bases lay in between. The CDR3 is made up of 15 amino acids. Germline V gene data show CDR1 as LGHDT and CDR2 as YNNKEL (reference sequence). Original data processing: Scientists estimated how many nucleated cells there were by amplifying reference gene primers. TCRdb keeps only in-frame clones here, not all; method: immunoSEQ multiplex PCR. D and trimming were read from the DNA, whereas the V and J calls and clone size are those reported in that table. The repertoire holds about 400,000 clones, with around nine tenths as singletons. Cohort 3 donors were reported recovered after two negative PCRs, clearance, or symptom resolution.

What was sequenced was PBMCs or T cells enriched from blood (not recorded which). This chain joins TRBV3-1 (or the pseudogene TRBV3-2) and TRBJ1-3; D is ambiguous. This TCR was sampled from a woman in her forties or fifties who had recovered from COVID-19. The CDR3 DNA reads TGTGCCAGCAGCCGATCTTCGGTGCCTGGAAACACCATATATTTT. Translation: CASSRSSVPGNTIYF.